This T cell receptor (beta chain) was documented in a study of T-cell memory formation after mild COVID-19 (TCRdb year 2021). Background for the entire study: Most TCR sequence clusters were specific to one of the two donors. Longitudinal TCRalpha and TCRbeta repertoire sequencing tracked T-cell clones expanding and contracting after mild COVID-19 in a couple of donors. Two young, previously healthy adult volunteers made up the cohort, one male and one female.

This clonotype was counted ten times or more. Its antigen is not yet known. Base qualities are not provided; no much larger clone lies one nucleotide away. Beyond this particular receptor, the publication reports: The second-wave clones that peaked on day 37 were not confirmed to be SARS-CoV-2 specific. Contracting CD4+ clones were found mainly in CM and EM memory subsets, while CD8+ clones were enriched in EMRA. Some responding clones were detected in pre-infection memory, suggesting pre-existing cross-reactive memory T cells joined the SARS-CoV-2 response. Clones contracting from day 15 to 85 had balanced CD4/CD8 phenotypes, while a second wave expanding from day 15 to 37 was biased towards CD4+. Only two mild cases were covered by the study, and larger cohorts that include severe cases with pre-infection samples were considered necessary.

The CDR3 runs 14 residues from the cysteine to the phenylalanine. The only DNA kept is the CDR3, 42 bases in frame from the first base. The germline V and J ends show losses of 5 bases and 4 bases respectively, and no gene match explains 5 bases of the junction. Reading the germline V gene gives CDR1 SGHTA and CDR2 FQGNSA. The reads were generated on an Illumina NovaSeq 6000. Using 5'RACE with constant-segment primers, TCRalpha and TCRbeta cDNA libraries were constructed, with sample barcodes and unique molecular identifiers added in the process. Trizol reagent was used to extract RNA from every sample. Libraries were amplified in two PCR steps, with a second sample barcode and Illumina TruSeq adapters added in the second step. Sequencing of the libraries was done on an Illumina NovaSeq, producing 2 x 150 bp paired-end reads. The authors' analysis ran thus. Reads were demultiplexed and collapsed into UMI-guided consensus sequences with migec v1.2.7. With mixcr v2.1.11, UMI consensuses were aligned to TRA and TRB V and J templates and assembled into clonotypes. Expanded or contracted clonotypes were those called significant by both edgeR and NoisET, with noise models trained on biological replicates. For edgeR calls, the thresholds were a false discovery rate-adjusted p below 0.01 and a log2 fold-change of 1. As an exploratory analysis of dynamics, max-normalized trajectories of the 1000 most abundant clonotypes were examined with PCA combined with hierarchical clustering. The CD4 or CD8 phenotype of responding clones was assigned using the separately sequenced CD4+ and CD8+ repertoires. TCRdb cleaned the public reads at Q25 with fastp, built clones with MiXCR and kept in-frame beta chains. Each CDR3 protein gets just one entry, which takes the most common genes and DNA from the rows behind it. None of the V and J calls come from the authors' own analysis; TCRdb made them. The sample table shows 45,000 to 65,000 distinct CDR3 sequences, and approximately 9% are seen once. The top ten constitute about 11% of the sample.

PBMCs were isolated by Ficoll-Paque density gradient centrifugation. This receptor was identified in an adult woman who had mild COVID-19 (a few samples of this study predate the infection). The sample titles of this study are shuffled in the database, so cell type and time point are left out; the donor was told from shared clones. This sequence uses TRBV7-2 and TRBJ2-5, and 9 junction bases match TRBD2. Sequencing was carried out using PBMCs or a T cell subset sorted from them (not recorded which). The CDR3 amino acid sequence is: CASSRSGRLETQYF. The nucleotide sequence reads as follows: TGTGCCAGCAGCCGGAGCGGGAGGCTAGAGACCCAGTACTTC. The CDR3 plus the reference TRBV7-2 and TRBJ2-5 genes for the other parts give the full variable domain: GAGVSQSPSNKVTEKGKDVELRCDPISGHTALYWYRQSLGQGLEFLIYFQGNSAPDKSGLPSDRFSAERTGGSVSTLTIQRTQQEDSAVYLCASSRSGRLETQYFGPGTRLLVL.